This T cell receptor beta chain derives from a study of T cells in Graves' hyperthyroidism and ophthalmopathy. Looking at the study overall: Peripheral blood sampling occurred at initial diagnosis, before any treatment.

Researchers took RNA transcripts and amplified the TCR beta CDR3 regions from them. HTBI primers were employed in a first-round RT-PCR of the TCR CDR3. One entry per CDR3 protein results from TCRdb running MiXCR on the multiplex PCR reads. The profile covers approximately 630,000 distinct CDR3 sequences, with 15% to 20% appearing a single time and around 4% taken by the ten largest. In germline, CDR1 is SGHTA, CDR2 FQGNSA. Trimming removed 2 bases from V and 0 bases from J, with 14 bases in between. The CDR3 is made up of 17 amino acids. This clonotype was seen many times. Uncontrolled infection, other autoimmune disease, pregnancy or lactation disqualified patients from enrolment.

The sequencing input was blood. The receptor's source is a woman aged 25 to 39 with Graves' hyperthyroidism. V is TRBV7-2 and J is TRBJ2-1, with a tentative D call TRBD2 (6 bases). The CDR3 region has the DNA TGTGCCAGCAGCTTATTTCCGACGGACTACTCCTACAATGAGCAGTTCTTC. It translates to CASSLFPTDYSYNEQFF.